The 5 T cell receptor beta chains given below trace back to one sample, sequenced in a study of T cells in Graves' hyperthyroidism and ophthalmopathy. The investigators amplified TCR beta CDR3 regions from RNA transcripts. An initial round of RT-PCR targeting the TCR CDR3 relied on the HTBI primer set. TCRdb processed the multiplex PCR reads anew with MiXCR; each CDR3 protein has one entry. The sample lists approximately 100,000 distinct CDR3 sequences, around 42% occurring once. The sample taken for sequencing was peripheral blood or thyroid tissue (not recorded which). Source of these receptors: a woman aged 25 to 39 with Graves' hyperthyroidism.

In this sample, this clonotype turned up many times. This chain uses TRBV15 with TRBJ2-3; 11 nucleotides agree with TRBD2. V lost 5 bases and J lost 3; bases outside the gene matches: 7. The CDR3 totals 16 residues. Germline V gene lookup returns CDR1 LNHNV and CDR2 YYDKDF (reference sequence). This CDR3 is CATSRSGRVRTDTQYF. The CDR3 nucleotides read TGTGCCACCAGCCGTAGCGGGAGGGTGAGGACAGATACGCAGTATTTT.

This clonotype was detected ten times or more. The V gene is TRBV7-8, the J gene TRBJ2-7, with D possibly being TRBD2 (7 bases). Germline V CDR1 and CDR2: SGHVS, FQNEAQ. Between the trimmed V and J ends, which lost 0 bases and 1 base, there was a span of 13 bases. The CDR3 totals 16 residues. In nucleotides, the CDR3 is TGTGCCAGCAGCTTAGCGCCGAGGGGGGGGTCCTACGAGCAGTACTTC. Encoded protein: CASSLAPRGGSYEQYF.

The chain combines TRBV20-1 with TRBJ1-2, with 9 bases matching TRBD1. Germline CDR1 DFQATT, CDR2 SNEGSKA (reference sequence). V lost 3 bases, J lost 2 bases, and 7 bases stayed unmatched. The CDR3 runs to 15 residues. The CDR3 DNA sequence: TGCAGTGCTAGTGGGGGACAGGGTGTCAACTATGGCTACACCTTC. This gives the protein CSASGGQGVNYGYTF.

In the case of this clonotype: A much larger clone sits a single nucleotide away, making a read error possible. This CDR3 fails to terminate in the conserved phenylalanine or tryptophan, so it likely reflects a read error. V and J are TRBV6-5 and TRBJ2-7, with 8 bases lining up with TRBD2. The germline gives CDR1 MNHEY, CDR2 SVGAGI. With V trimmed by 6 bases and J by 4 bases, 11 bases remained unmatched. The CDR3 loop spans 15 amino acids. The DNA for the CDR3 is TGTGCCAGCAGAACCGTCAGCGGGAGCCTTTACGAGCAGTACCTC. This translates into CASRTVSGSLYEQYL.

This clonotype came up many times. The chain recombines TRBV5-4 with TRBJ1-5, with no clear D. This CDR3 spans 10 amino acids. Trimming removed 5 bases from V and 9 bases from J, with 6 bases in between. Per the germline V gene, CDR1 is SGHNT and CDR2 is YYREEE (reference sequence). This CDR3 reads CASRPRPQHF. The CDR3 DNA is TGTGCCAGCAGACCTCGGCCCCAGCATTTT.